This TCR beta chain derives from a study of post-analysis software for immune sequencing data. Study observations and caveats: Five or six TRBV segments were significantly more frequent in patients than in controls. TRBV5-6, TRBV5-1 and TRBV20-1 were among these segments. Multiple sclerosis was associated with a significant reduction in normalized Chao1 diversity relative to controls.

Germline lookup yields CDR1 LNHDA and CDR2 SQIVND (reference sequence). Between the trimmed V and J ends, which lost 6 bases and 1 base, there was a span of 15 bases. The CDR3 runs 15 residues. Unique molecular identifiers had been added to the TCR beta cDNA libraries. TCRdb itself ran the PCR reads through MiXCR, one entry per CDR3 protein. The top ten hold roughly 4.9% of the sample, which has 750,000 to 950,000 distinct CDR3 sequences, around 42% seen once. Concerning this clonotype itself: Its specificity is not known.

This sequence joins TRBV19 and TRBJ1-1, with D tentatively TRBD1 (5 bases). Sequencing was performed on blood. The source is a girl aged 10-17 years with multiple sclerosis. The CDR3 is CASSRHRGGNTEAFF. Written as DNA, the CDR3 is TGTGCCAGTAGCAGGCACCGGGGCGGGAACACTGAAGCTTTCTTT.